This T cell receptor (beta chain) came from a study of CXCR3-negative and CXCR3-positive naive CD8 T cells. General study points: TRBV-TRBJ usage was alike in naive CXCR3-negative and CXCR3-positive cells but differed in memory cells. TRB CDR3s of CXCR3-positive naive cells were more hydrophobic than those of CXCR3-negative naive cells.

Concerning this clonotype itself: The antigen is unknown.

UMI-labeled 5' RACE TRB cDNA libraries were prepared from the cells. TCRdb derives one entry per CDR3 protein from the 5' RACE reads, leaving out DNA. Recorded for this sample: around 60,000 distinct CDR3 sequences. Definition of naive CD8+ T cells rested on a CD45RO-CCR7+CD27+CD95- profile. The sample was naive CXCR3+ CD8+ T cells from blood. Subset specified: CD45RO-CCR7+CD27+CD95- naive CD8+ T cells expressing CXCR3 (TNR3+). The sequence was obtained from a human donor in good health. Some clones in this sample may be carry-over from other donors' samples.

The CDR3: CASSVSGLRPSDEQFF. The chain has TRBV27 and TRBJ2-1; TCRdb picks TRBD2, but there is no DNA to check that call. CDR1 is MNHEY and CDR2 is SMNVEV in the germline V gene (reference sequence). CDR3 length equals 16 residues.